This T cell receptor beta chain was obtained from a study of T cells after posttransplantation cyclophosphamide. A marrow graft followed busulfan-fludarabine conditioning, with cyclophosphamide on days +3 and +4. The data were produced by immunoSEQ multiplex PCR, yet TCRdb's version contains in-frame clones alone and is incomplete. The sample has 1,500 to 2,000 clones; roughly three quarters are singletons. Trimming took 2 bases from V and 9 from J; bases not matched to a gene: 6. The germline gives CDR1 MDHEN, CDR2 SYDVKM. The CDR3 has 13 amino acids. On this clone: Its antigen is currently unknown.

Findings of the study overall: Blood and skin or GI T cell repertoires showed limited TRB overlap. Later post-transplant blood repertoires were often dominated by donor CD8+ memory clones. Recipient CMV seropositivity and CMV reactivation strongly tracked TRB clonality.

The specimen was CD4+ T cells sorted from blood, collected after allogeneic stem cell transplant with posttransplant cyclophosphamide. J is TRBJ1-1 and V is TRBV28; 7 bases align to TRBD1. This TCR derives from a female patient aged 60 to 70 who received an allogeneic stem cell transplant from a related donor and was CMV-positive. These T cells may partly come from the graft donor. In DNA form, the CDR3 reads TGTGCCAGCAGTTTAGGACAGGAGGGCCAAGCTTTCTTT. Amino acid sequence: CASSLGQEGQAFF.